This TCR beta chain was captured by sequencing in a study of siplizumab effects on memory and regulatory T cells. Overall study results and limits: Treatment with siplizumab left mappable alloreactive CD4+ clones averaging nearly 70% Treg-derived, compared with 26.9% in controls. Proliferating Tregs in siplizumab cultures were never verified as suppressive.

V was trimmed by 2 bases and J by 8 bases, leaving 19 bases between them. Germline V CDR1 and CDR2: MGHRA, YSYEKL. The CDR3 loop spans 17 amino acids. It was 85,000 to 100,000 TCR templates that were assayed per sample. Libraries were prepared by immunoSEQ multiplex PCR; TCRdb keeps only in-frame clonotypes and omits some of them. The table records 70,000 to 95,000 clones, roughly 96% of them present only once. As regards this clone: Its target is unknown.

Sequencing was performed on unstimulated naive, memory, effector memory and TEMRA subsets derived from a few donor pairs. The J gene is TRBJ1-6, the V gene TRBV4-1; TRBD1 might be the D (6 bases). The source is a human donor in good health. Sequences were obtained from naive CD4+ T cells sorted from blood. The CDR3, as DNA: TGCGCCAGCAGCCAACTTCCCCCCCGGGGGCAGGATTCACCCCTCCACTTT. Protein sequence: CASSQLPPRGQDSPLHF.